These 31 T cell receptor beta chains share one sample of origin, sequenced in a study of blood T cells in healthy people across ages. A sample-barcoded 5' primer and a J-beta primer mix were used in a second PCR of about 7 to 12 cycles. TCRdb re-called the 5' RACE reads with MiXCR, one entry per CDR3 protein. Of over 700,000 distinct CDR3 sequences listed, approximately 55% were seen once; the top ten hold around 41%. Sequenced material: blood. The receptors originated from a man older than 75 in good health.

This chain uses TRBV28 with TRBJ2-7, with D perhaps matching TRBD1 (6 bases). The CDR3 contains 15 residues. Trimming took 4 bases from V and 3 from J, leaving 16 bases between them. Looked up from germline, CDR1 is MDHEN and CDR2 is SYDVKM. The CDR3: CASSSPADRNYEQYF. In nucleotides, the CDR3 is TGTGCCAGCAGTTCCCCTGCGGACAGAAACTACGAGCAGTACTTC.

This clonotype has just a few counts. The chain has TRBV6-1 and TRBJ1-6; maybe TRBD1 (5 bases). The CDR3 spans 16 residues. The germline V and J ends were trimmed by 5 bases and 0 bases, with 11 bases remaining between them. Germline values: CDR1 MNHNS, CDR2 SASEGT. This CDR3 is CASSRDSSSYNSPLHF. The CDR3 DNA reads TGTGCCAGCAGTCGGGACTCAAGCTCCTATAATTCACCCCTCCACTTT.

The sample holds one count of this clonotype. The chain combines TRBV29-1 with TRBJ1-2; 7 bases are shared with TRBD1. CDR1 is SQVTM and CDR2 is ANQGSEA in the germline V gene. This CDR3 is 12 amino acids long. Germline trimming cut 2 bases from V and 5 bases from J; bases unmatched to any gene: 2. The CDR3: CSVEMTGYGYTF. The CDR3 DNA follows: TGCAGCGTTGAAATGACAGGGTATGGCTACACCTTC.

This clonotype has more than one count but fewer than ten. The chain combines TRBV20-1 with TRBJ1-2; weak D call: TRBD1 (5 bases). The germline V gene has CDR1 DFQATT and CDR2 SNEGSKA (reference sequence). This CDR3 spans 14 amino acids. V was trimmed by 1 base and J by 8 bases, leaving 17 bases between them. The CDR3 here is CSARGPAGYGGYTF. CDR3 coding DNA: TGCAGTGCTAGAGGCCCGGCAGGGTACGGCGGCTACACCTTC.

This clonotype was seen ten or more times. The rearrangement joins TRBV20-1 to TRBJ2-5; no clear D gene. Per germline, CDR1 DFQATT and CDR2 SNEGSKA (reference sequence). The ends were cut back, 3 bases at V and 2 bases at J, with 7 bases in the middle. This CDR3 has 12 residues. CDR3 protein: CSASWQQETQYF. CDR3 sequence (DNA): TGCAGTGCTAGTTGGCAGCAAGAGACCCAGTACTTC.

This clonotype was found a few times. This rearrangement joins TRBV5-1 to TRBJ2-6; 10 nucleotides match TRBD1. This CDR3 has 17 residues. The germline gives CDR1 SGHRS, CDR2 YFSETQ. Trimming at V came to 4 bases and at J to 2 bases, leaving 6 bases not matched to a gene. The CDR3 spells CASSPGTGETGANVLTF. The CDR3 nucleotides are TGCGCCAGCAGCCCGGGGACAGGGGAAACTGGGGCCAACGTCCTGACTTTC.

V usage is TRBV28 and J usage is TRBJ2-7, with D perhaps matching TRBD1 or TRBD2 (6 bases each). Germline CDR1 MDHEN, CDR2 SYDVKM. Trimming shortened V by 7 bases and J by 5 bases, and 18 bases separated the two germline ends. The CDR3 is 14 residues long. Here the CDR3 reads CASTVGGLLHEQYF. The DNA of the CDR3 is TGTGCCAGCACCGTTGGGGGGCTTCTACACGAGCAGTACTTC.

At least ten counts were recorded for this clonotype. The J gene is TRBJ2-5, the V gene TRBV29-1; TRBD1 matches at 7 bases. Germline lookup yields CDR1 SQVTM and CDR2 ANQGSEA. Trimming took 7 bases from V and 2 from J; bases not matched to a gene: 4. The CDR3 covers 12 residues. CDR3 loop: CSAAQGQETQYF. CDR3 nucleotide sequence: TGCAGCGCCGCACAGGGGCAAGAGACCCAGTACTTC.

In its sample, this clonotype was seen once. This chain uses TRBV20-1 with TRBJ2-4; 10 bases map to TRBD2. Per the germline V gene, CDR1 is DFQATT and CDR2 is SNEGSKA (reference sequence). This CDR3 is 17 amino acids long. With 2 bases clipped from V and 7 bases from J, the junction kept 14 bases outside the gene matches. CDR3 region: CSARNRGSSGSYNIQYF. DNA for the CDR3: TGCAGTGCTAGAAATCGAGGGTCTAGCGGGAGTTATAACATTCAGTACTTC.

This clonotype was observed a few times. The gene calls are TRBV12-3 or TRBV12-4 and TRBJ2-4; D ambiguous. The DNA end is a closer match to TRBJ2-7, so the J assignment may be wrong. The CDR3 totals 13 residues. The CDR3 here is CASSFRIPGEQYF. Written as DNA, the CDR3 is TGTGCCAGCAGTTTTAGGATTCCCGGCGAGCAGTACTTC.

The chain carries TRBV6-5 and TRBJ2-4; TRBD1 is a possible D gene (6 bases). Germline CDR1 reads MNHEY; CDR2 reads SVGAGI. This CDR3 comprises 15 residues. Trimming removed 8 bases from V and 5 bases from J, with 19 bases in between. CDR3 in DNA: TGTGCCAGCCCTGTGGGTCGGACAGAGCAAAACATTCAGTACTTC. Its translation is CASPVGRTEQNIQYF.

This clonotype was detected a few times. V and J are TRBV10-3 and TRBJ2-7, with 7 bases aligning to TRBD2. CDR3 length equals 13 residues. V gave up 6 bases and J gave up 1 base; unmatched junction bases: 3. The V gene's germline CDR1 is ENHRY and CDR2 SYGVKD. The CDR3 DNA follows: TGTGCCATCAGCCAGGGACTATCCTACGAGCAGTACTTC. This sequence encodes CAISQGLSYEQYF.

The gene calls are TRBV10-3 and TRBJ2-3; D tentatively reads TRBD1 or TRBD2 (6 bases each). Trimming removed 3 bases from V and 14 bases from J, with 15 bases in between. Germline CDR1 and CDR2: ENHRY and SYGVKD. The CDR3 runs to 12 residues. CDR3 region: CAISEGGGYAYF. In nucleotides, the CDR3 is TGTGCCATCAGTGAAGGGGGAGGATACGCGTATTTT.

The V gene is TRBV27, the J gene TRBJ2-7, with 13 bases matching TRBD2. The end of the DNA aligns better with TRBJ2-5, so the J call may be wrong. There are 18 residues in the CDR3. The germline V gene encodes CDR1 MNHEY and CDR2 SMNVEV (reference sequence). The CDR3 nucleotides are TGTGCCAGCACCGCCGGGACTAGCGGGATTCCCACTCAAGAGACCCAGTACTTC. Protein sequence: CASTAGTSGIPTQETQYF.

The genes are TRBV6-2 or TRBV6-3 and TRBJ1-2; TRBD1 matches at 7 bases. The V segment lost 1 base and the J segment 8 bases; nucleotides outside the gene matches: 10. Looked up from germline, CDR1 is MNHEY and CDR2 is SVGEGT. CDR3 length: 15 residues. CDR3 nucleotide sequence: TGTGCCAGCAGTTACTTTAGGACAGGTGGTGAAGGCTACACCTTC. The encoded protein is CASSYFRTGGEGYTF.

In its sample, this clonotype was seen a few times. V is TRBV28 and J is TRBJ2-7; perhaps TRBD2 as D (5 bases). Germline CDR1 reads MDHEN; CDR2 reads SYDVKM. CDR3 length: 12 amino acids. V dropped 7 bases and J dropped 1 base, with 8 bases sitting between them. DNA for the CDR3: TGTGCCAGCAAGGGAGCGTCCTACGAGCAGTACTTC. Its protein is CASKGASYEQYF.

The chain combines TRBV12-3 or TRBV12-4 with TRBJ2-4; 13 bases fit TRBD2. The J call may be wrong; the DNA end is better matched by TRBJ2-7. CDR3 length equals 20 residues. The DNA for the CDR3 is TGTGCCAGCAGTTCTCGGCGGACTAGCGGGAGCTACCAAGGGGCCTACGAGCAGTACTTC. This encodes CASSSRRTSGSYQGAYEQYF.

V and J are TRBV7-2 and TRBJ2-1; D may be TRBD2 (5 bases). The CDR3 extends over 15 amino acids. Trimming stripped 5 bases from V and 5 bases from J, with 16 bases between. The germline V gene encodes CDR1 SGHTA and CDR2 FQGNSA. The CDR3 reads CASSNRRSSHNEQFF. The CDR3, as DNA: TGTGCCAGCAGCAATCGGAGGAGTAGCCACAATGAGCAGTTCTTC.

The CDR3 nucleotides are TGTGCCAGCAGCCCAAACCTAGAGACCCAGTACTTC. Translation: CASSPNLETQYF. The chain recombines TRBV7-8 with TRBJ2-5; no reliable D call. CDR1 and CDR2 (germline): SGHVS, FQNEAQ. This CDR3 comprises 12 residues. The germline V and J ends were trimmed by 5 bases and 4 bases, with 8 bases remaining between them.

V gene TRBV27 combines with J gene TRBJ1-1, with D possibly matching TRBD1 (6 bases). V lost 3 bases to trimming and J lost 11 bases, with 16 bases between them. Germline V lookup: CDR1 MNHEY, CDR2 SMNVEV (reference sequence). The CDR3 is 13 amino acids. The chain's CDR3 is CASSFPQGTGAFF. CDR3 DNA sequence: TGTGCCAGCAGTTTTCCCCAGGGGACCGGGGCTTTCTTT.

A note on this clonotype: Sequence at one end of the junction differs from germline and may be a read error. The genes are TRBV6-2 or TRBV6-3 and TRBJ2-5; D possibly corresponds to TRBD1 (7 bases). CDR1 is MNHEY, CDR2 SVGEGT, per germline. The CDR3 contains 16 residues. CDR3 in DNA: TGTGCCAGCAGCCCACCGGGGGACAGAGTCCAAAAGACCCAGTACTTC. Protein: CASSPPGDRVQKTQYF.

This clonotype came up once. The chain uses TRBV4-2 and TRBJ2-3; 8 bases match TRBD2. In germline, CDR1 is LGHNA, CDR2 YNFKEQ. This CDR3 comprises 16 residues. V dropped 4 bases and J dropped 3; count of bases not matched to a gene: 9. The chain's CDR3 is CASSPAGRAGTDTQYF. As DNA, the CDR3 is TGTGCCAGCAGCCCAGCCGGGAGGGCCGGGACAGATACGCAGTATTTT.

This clonotype was detected only a few times. The V gene is TRBV12-3 or TRBV12-4, the J gene TRBJ1-1; D is possibly TRBD1 (5 bases). V was pared by 5 bases and J by 1 base, with 11 bases between. This CDR3 comprises 14 residues. The CDR3 nucleotides are TGTGCCAGCAGTGCCCCAGGGAAGAACACTGAAGCTTTCTTT. Protein sequence: CASSAPGKNTEAFF.

The V gene is TRBV5-5, the J gene TRBJ2-4; no clear D gene. V dropped 0 bases and J dropped 3 bases, with 10 bases sitting between them. The germline gives CDR1 SGHKS, CDR2 YYEKEE (reference sequence). The CDR3 loop spans 15 amino acids. For the CDR3, the DNA is TGTGCCAGCAGCTTGGGCAGGCAGTACAAAAACATTCAGTACTTC. Its translation is CASSLGRQYKNIQYF.

The chain recombines TRBV5-6 with TRBJ2-1; 7 nucleotides match TRBD2. V was clipped by 4 bases and J by 7 bases; unmatched bases: 8. This CDR3 has 14 amino acids. Looked up from germline, CDR1 is SGHDT and CDR2 is YYEEEE. This chain's CDR3 is CASSSWGGWNEQFF. The CDR3 nucleotides read TGTGCCAGCAGCAGCTGGGGGGGGTGGAATGAGCAGTTCTTC.

V and J are TRBV20-1 and TRBJ2-4; the D gene is possibly TRBD2 (5 bases). CDR1 and CDR2 from the germline V gene are DFQATT and SNEGSKA (reference sequence). Deletions cut 3 bases from V and 0 bases from J, with 12 bases between. This CDR3 is built from 15 residues. CDR3 in amino acids: CSASTRELAKNIQYF. The CDR3 bases are TGCAGTGCTAGTACCCGGGAACTAGCCAAAAACATTCAGTACTTC.

The V and J genes are TRBV20-1 and TRBJ2-3, with D possibly matching TRBD1 (6 bases). The germline gives CDR1 DFQATT, CDR2 SNEGSKA (reference sequence). The CDR3 is 15 residues long. V was shortened by 6 bases and J by 0 bases, with 16 bases between the two germline ends. CDR3 residues: CSALRPQGSTDTQYF. The CDR3 DNA sequence: TGCAGTGCGCTGAGGCCACAGGGCAGCACAGATACGCAGTATTTT.

This chain uses TRBV5-5 with TRBJ2-2; D might be TRBD2 (6 bases). Germline CDR1 reads SGHKS; CDR2 reads YYEKEE (reference sequence). CDR3 size: 15 residues. V lost 4 bases and J lost 4, with 14 bases in between. CDR3 protein: CASSRDGRFTGELFF. CDR3 nucleotide sequence: TGTGCCAGCAGCCGAGACGGGAGATTCACCGGGGAGCTGTTTTTT.

The chain has TRBV20-1 and TRBJ2-7; 8 nucleotides agree with TRBD2. This CDR3 is built from 15 residues. Germline-derived CDR1 and CDR2 are DFQATT and SNEGSKA (reference sequence). The V and J ends lost 6 bases and 1 base, in that order; junction bases with no gene match: 11. CDR3 bases: TGCAGTGCAGGGAGATGGACGGGAGGGTCCTACGAGCAGTACTTC. This codes for CSAGRWTGGSYEQYF.

A single count supports this clonotype. The chain couples TRBV5-1 to TRBJ2-3; TRBD1 aligns across 7 bases. The germline V gene has CDR1 SGHRS and CDR2 YFSETQ. The CDR3 runs 15 residues. V shed 3 bases and J 4 bases; nucleotides not matched to a gene: 8. In DNA, the CDR3 is TGCGCCAGCAGCTCGACAGGGAATATCGCAGATACGCAGTATTTT. Translated, it gives CASSSTGNIADTQYF.

V gene TRBV9 combines with J gene TRBJ2-1, with 7 bases fitting TRBD1. Germline CDR1 reads SGDLS; CDR2 reads YYNGEE. The CDR3 loop spans 15 amino acids. Trimming cost V 1 base and J 7 bases; bases outside gene matches: 8. This CDR3 is CASSVYDRAGNEQFF. The CDR3 nucleotides are TGTGCCAGCAGCGTATACGACAGGGCCGGGAATGAGCAGTTCTTC.